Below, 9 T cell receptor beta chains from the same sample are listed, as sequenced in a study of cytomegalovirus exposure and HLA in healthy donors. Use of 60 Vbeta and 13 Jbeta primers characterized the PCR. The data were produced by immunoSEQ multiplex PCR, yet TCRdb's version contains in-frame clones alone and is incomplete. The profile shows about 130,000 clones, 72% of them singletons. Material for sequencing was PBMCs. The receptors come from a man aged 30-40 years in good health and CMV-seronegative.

CDR3 loop: CASSVGGQPTNEKLFF. CDR3 coding DNA: TGTGCCAGCAGCGTAGGGGGACAGCCAACTAATGAAAAACTGTTTTTT. The V and J genes are TRBV9 and TRBJ1-4, with 7 bases that match TRBD1. Germline loops: CDR1 SGDLS, CDR2 YYNGEE. The CDR3 consists of 16 residues. The ends lost 0 bases at V and 0 bases at J; junction bases unmatched: 2.

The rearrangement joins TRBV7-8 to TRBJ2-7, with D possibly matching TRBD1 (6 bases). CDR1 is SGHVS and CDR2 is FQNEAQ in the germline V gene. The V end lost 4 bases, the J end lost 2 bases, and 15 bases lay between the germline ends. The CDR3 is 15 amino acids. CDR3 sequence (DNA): TGTGCCAGCAGCTCCCAGGGGCCGGGTCCCTACGAGCAGTACTTC. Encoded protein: CASSSQGPGPYEQYF.

CDR3 sequence: CASIGAGASSYNEQFF. The CDR3 bases are TGTGCCAGCATTGGAGCGGGGGCGAGCTCCTACAATGAGCAGTTCTTC. The chain combines TRBV6-1 with TRBJ2-1, with TRBD2 identical over 8 bases. This CDR3 comprises 16 residues. V shed 7 bases and J 0 bases; nucleotides not matched to a gene: 8. The germline gives CDR1 MNHNS, CDR2 SASEGT.

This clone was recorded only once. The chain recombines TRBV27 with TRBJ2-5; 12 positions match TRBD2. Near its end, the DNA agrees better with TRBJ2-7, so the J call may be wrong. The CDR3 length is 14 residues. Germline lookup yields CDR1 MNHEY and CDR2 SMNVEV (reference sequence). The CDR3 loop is CASSGLAGSHEQYF. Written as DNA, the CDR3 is TGTGCCAGCAGCGGACTAGCGGGGTCCCACGAGCAGTACTTC.

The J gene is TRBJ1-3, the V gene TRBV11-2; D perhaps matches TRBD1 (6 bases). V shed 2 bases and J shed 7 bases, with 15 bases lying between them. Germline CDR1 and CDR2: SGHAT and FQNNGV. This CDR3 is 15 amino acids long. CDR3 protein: CASSLPGVYENTIYF. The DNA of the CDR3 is TGTGCCAGCAGCTTACCAGGGGTATACGAGAACACCATATATTTT.

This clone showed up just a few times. CDR3 loop: CASSPSRGQNTGELFF. The CDR3 DNA sequence: TGTGCCAGCAGCCCCTCCCGAGGCCAGAACACCGGGGAGCTGTTTTTT. The chain couples TRBV7-2 to TRBJ2-2; D unresolved. V lost 5 bases and J 1 base, leaving 14 bases between the germline ends. Germline-derived CDR1 and CDR2 are SGHTA and FQGNSA. This CDR3 has 16 residues.

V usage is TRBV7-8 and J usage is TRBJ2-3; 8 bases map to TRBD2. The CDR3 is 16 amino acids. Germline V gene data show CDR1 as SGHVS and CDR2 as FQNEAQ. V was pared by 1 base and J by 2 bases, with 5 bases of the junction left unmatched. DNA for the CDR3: TGTGCCAGCAGCTTAGTCTATAGCGGGAACACAGATACGCAGTATTTT. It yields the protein CASSLVYSGNTDTQYF. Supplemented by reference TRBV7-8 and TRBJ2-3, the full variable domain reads GAGVSQSPRYKVAKRGQDVALRCDPISGHVSLFWYQQALGQGPEFLTYFQNEAQLDKSGLPSDRFFAERPEGSVSTLKIQRTQQEDSAVYLCASSLVYSGNTDTQYFGPGTRLTVL.

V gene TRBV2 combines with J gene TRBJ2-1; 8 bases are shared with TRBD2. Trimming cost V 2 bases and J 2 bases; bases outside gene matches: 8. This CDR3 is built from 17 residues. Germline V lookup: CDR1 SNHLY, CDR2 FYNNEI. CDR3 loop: CASSEWSGGLPYNEQFF. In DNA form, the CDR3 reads TGTGCCAGCAGTGAATGGAGCGGGGGCCTCCCCTACAATGAGCAGTTCTTC. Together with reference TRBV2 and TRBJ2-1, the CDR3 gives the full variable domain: EPEVTQTPSHQVTQMGQEVILRCVPISNHLYFYWYRQILGQKVEFLVSFYNNEISEKSEIFDDQFSVERPDGSNFTLKIRSTKLEDSAMYFCASSEWSGGLPYNEQFFGPGTRLTVL.

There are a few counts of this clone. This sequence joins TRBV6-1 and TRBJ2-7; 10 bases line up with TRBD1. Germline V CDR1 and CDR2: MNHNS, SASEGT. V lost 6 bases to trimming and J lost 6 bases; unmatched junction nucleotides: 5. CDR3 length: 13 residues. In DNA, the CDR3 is TGTGCCAGCAGGAGACAGGGGGCTGGCGAGCAGTACTTC. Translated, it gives CASRRQGAGEQYF.